The 8 T cell receptor beta chains listed next were all sequenced from one sample in a study of low-dose radiotherapy and immunotherapy resistance in tumors. Time point described: after trial treatment. Indicated treatment: LDRT plus nivolumab, ipilimumab, low-dose cyclophosphamide and aspirin (RACIN trial). First-strand cDNA used TRAV- and TRBV-specific primers, covering alpha and beta chains. With a constant-region primer and a V-primer adapter, TCRs were subjected to roughly 18 PCR cycles of amplification. TCRdb reanalysed the reads using MiXCR and keeps one entry per CDR3 protein. The table lists just over 90,000 distinct CDR3 sequences, 20% to 25% of them singletons. Source: PBMCs, taken after low-dose radiotherapy plus immunotherapy. Receptor source: a female donor with ovarian cancer.

This clonotype was seen ten or more times. The chain recombines TRBV14 with TRBJ2-2; maybe TRBD2 (7 bases). Trimming shortened V by 1 base and J by 5 bases, and 11 bases separated the two germline ends. This CDR3 is built from 15 residues. CDR1 and CDR2 (germline): SGHDN, FVKESK. For the CDR3, the DNA is TGTGCCAGCAGCCAAGTTGCGGGGGCTACCGGGGAGCTGTTTTTT. This translates into CASSQVAGATGELFF.

This clonotype was seen ten or more times. The chain employs TRBV5-1 and TRBJ1-4; D ambiguous. The CDR3 has 14 amino acids. The germline V gene encodes CDR1 SGHRS and CDR2 YFSETQ. Trimming removed 2 bases at V and 0 bases at J, with 5 bases between. The CDR3 DNA reads as TGCGCCAGCAGCTTAACAACAACTAATGAAAAACTGTTTTTT. As protein: CASSLTTTNEKLFF.

This clonotype has ten or more counts. The chain combines TRBV6-6 with TRBJ2-3; TRBD2 agrees at 8 bases. CDR3 length equals 17 residues. V was clipped by 6 bases and J by 0 bases; unmatched bases: 11. The germline V gene encodes CDR1 MNHNY and CDR2 SVGAGI (reference sequence). CDR3 protein: CASRSGGRLTSTDTQYF. CDR3 bases: TGTGCCAGCAGGTCGGGGGGGAGACTCACTAGCACAGATACGCAGTATTTT.

This clonotype showed up many times. This rearrangement joins TRBV7-8 to TRBJ2-7; TRBD1 aligns across 9 bases. CDR1 and CDR2 (germline): SGHVS, FQNEAQ. The CDR3 loop spans 15 amino acids. The V segment lost 5 bases and the J segment 4 bases; nucleotides outside the gene matches: 9. As DNA, the CDR3 is TGTGCCAGCAGCAAGTCCGGGACAGGGAGGTACGAGCAGTACTTC. Its protein product is CASSKSGTGRYEQYF.

The sample holds a few counts of this clonotype. The genes are TRBV7-3 and TRBJ2-1; TRBD2 aligns across 8 bases. Germline loops: CDR1 SGHTA, CDR2 FQGTGA. The CDR3 is 16 amino acids. The V and J ends lost 5 bases and 7 bases, in that order; junction bases with no gene match: 13. DNA of the CDR3: TGTGCCAGCAGCCCGACTCGGACTAGCCGTCATAATGAGCAGTTCTTC. Protein: CASSPTRTSRHNEQFF.

Ten or more counts support this clonotype. The chain employs TRBV10-3 and TRBJ1-5; the match to TRBD1 covers 8 bases. The CDR3 runs to 13 residues. CDR1 is ENHRY and CDR2 is SYGVKD in the germline V gene. Losses at the gene ends were 4 bases for V and 5 bases for J; bases not matched to a gene: 1. The CDR3 DNA is TGTGCCATCAGTGGGACAGGGTATCAGCCCCAGCATTTT. Translated: CAISGTGYQPQHF.

At least ten counts were recorded for this clonotype. V is TRBV11-2 and J is TRBJ1-6; 7 bases are shared with TRBD1. Germline lookup yields CDR1 SGHAT and CDR2 FQNNGV. The junction had 8 bases not matched to a gene; V was cut back by 5 bases and J by 7 bases. The CDR3 has 15 residues. CDR3: CASSPGQFPNSPLHF. In DNA, the CDR3 is TGTGCCAGCAGCCCGGGACAGTTCCCAAATTCACCCCTCCACTTT.

The V gene is TRBV19, the J gene TRBJ2-2, with TRBD2 matching over 7 bases. J gave up 2 bases and V 6 bases, and 12 bases lay outside the gene matches. The CDR3 contains 17 residues. The germline gives CDR1 LNHDA, CDR2 SQIVND (reference sequence). The CDR3 DNA reads as TGTGCCAGTAGAAAGGCTCCGGGACTACCTAACACCGGGGAGCTGTTTTTT. Translating gives CASRKAPGLPNTGELFF.